The 25 T cell receptor beta chains in this list originate from one sample, sequenced in a study of OX40 agonist ivuxolimab in advanced cancers. Sequenced by immunoSEQ multiplex PCR; TCRdb stores in-frame clones only, minus some. The sample has tens of thousands of clones, approximately 84% seen once. The specimen comprised CD4+ or CD8+ T cells sorted from blood, sampled in a trial of the OX40 agonist ivuxolimab. These receptors all come from an adult with an advanced solid tumor such as melanoma, head and neck, liver or kidney cancer.

The chain uses TRBV7-2 and TRBJ2-3; 7 nucleotides match TRBD2. Germline CDR1 SGHTA, CDR2 FQGNSA. V gave up 5 bases and J gave up 1 base; unmatched junction bases: 9. The CDR3 consists of 16 residues. CDR3 sequence (DNA): TGTGCCAGCAGCACCCAAGCGGGATTTGGCACAGATACGCAGTATTTT. Protein: CASSTQAGFGTDTQYF.

The chain combines TRBV2 with TRBJ2-1; TRBD2 is a possible D gene (5 bases). The germline V gene has CDR1 SNHLY and CDR2 FYNNEI. V was pared by 5 bases and J by 12 bases, with 17 bases between. The CDR3 totals 13 residues. CDR3: CASSSLFRDTQFF. The CDR3, as DNA: TGTGCCAGCAGTTCCCTCTTCCGGGATACGCAGTTCTTC.

This chain joins TRBV6-5 and TRBJ2-1; TRBD2 matches 9 bases. The V gene end was trimmed by 6 bases and the J gene end by 8 bases; junction bases not matched to a gene: 11. Per the germline V gene, CDR1 is MNHEY and CDR2 is SVGAGI. The CDR3 totals 15 residues. The CDR3 coding sequence is TGTGCCAGCAGGGAGACCGGGACTAGCAGGGATGAGCAGTTCTTC. It yields the protein CASRETGTSRDEQFF.

For the CDR3, the DNA is TGTGCCAGCAGTTACCAAAACAATGAGCAGTTCTTC. This gives the protein CASSYQNNEQFF. V gene TRBV6-5 combines with J gene TRBJ2-1; D uncertain. Germline loops: CDR1 MNHEY, CDR2 SVGAGI. The CDR3 is 12 amino acids. V lost 2 bases and J lost 5, with 4 bases in between.

CDR3 sequence: CASSLEGQMPSYEQYF. As DNA, the CDR3 is TGTGCCAGCAGCTTGGAGGGACAGATGCCCTCCTACGAGCAGTACTTC. The chain combines TRBV7-2 with TRBJ2-7, with D possibly matching TRBD1 (7 bases). There are 16 residues in the CDR3. Trimming cost V 3 bases and J 0 bases, with 15 bases left between them. Germline CDR1 is SGHTA and CDR2 is FQGNSA.

The rearrangement joins TRBV9 to TRBJ2-3, with D maybe TRBD2 (5 bases). V lost 0 bases and J 4 bases, leaving 6 bases between the germline ends. This CDR3 spans 13 amino acids. From germline, CDR1 is SGDLS and CDR2 YYNGEE. For the CDR3, the DNA is TGTGCCAGCAGCGTAGTCGGGGCAGATACGCAGTATTTT. Protein sequence: CASSVVGADTQYF.

Only a few counts were recorded for this clone. The J gene is TRBJ2-7, the V gene TRBV2; D might be TRBD1 (6 bases). V lost 8 bases and J 9 bases, leaving 23 bases between the germline ends. Germline V gives CDR1 SNHLY, CDR2 FYNNEI. The CDR3 contains 14 residues. As DNA, the CDR3 is TGTGCCAGCGGTGGGGACAATTCCCCTCTGGGGCAGTACTTC. It translates to CASGGDNSPLGQYF.

The V gene is TRBV5-6, the J gene TRBJ2-2; no clear D gene. V dropped 1 base and J dropped 6 bases, with 7 bases sitting between them. This CDR3 has 13 residues. CDR1 and CDR2 (germline): SGHDT, YYEEEE. CDR3 protein: CASSLRQPGELFF. CDR3 nucleotides: TGTGCCAGCAGCTTGCGTCAACCCGGGGAGCTGTTTTTT.

The rearrangement joins TRBV6-5 to TRBJ2-3, with D uncertain. Germline V gives CDR1 MNHEY, CDR2 SVGAGI. The length of the CDR3 is 12 residues. Between the trimmed V and J ends, which lost 5 bases and 0 bases, there was a span of 3 bases. The CDR3 nucleotides are TGTGCCAGCAGTCTTAGCACAGATACGCAGTATTTT. Translating gives CASSLSTDTQYF.

The V call is TRBV2, the J call TRBJ2-7, with D perhaps TRBD1 (5 bases). CDR1 is SNHLY and CDR2 is FYNNEI in the germline V gene. CDR3 size: 14 residues. V was clipped by 7 bases and J by 0 bases, with 13 bases between them. The CDR3 is CASKDQGSSYEQYF. In DNA, the CDR3 is TGTGCCAGCAAGGATCAGGGTAGCTCCTACGAGCAGTACTTC.

The V call is TRBV10-3, the J call TRBJ2-1, with a weak D call TRBD1 (5 bases). V dropped 7 bases and J dropped 1 base, with 8 bases sitting between them. CDR1 and CDR2 (germline): ENHRY, SYGVKD. This CDR3 is built from 13 residues. Here the CDR3 DNA reads TGTGCCATCACTAGGGGTTCCTACAATGAGCAGTTCTTC. Translated, it gives CAITRGSYNEQFF.

Turning to this clone: This sample also contains other DNA sequences that code for the same CDR3. The J gene is TRBJ2-5, the V gene TRBV5-1, with 16 nucleotides matching TRBD2. Germline assignment: CDR1 SGHRS and CDR2 YFSETQ. The CDR3 consists of 16 residues. Losses at the gene ends were 3 bases for V and 5 bases for J; bases not matched to a gene: 4. This CDR3 is CASSWGLAGGQETQYF. The DNA of the CDR3 is TGCGCCAGCAGCTGGGGACTAGCGGGGGGGCAGGAGACCCAGTACTTC.

The rearrangement uses TRBV2 and TRBJ2-2; D not certain. This CDR3 has 12 amino acids. Trimming stripped 5 bases from V and 5 bases from J, with 6 bases between. Germline V CDR1 and CDR2: SNHLY, FYNNEI. CDR3 loop: CASSRETGELFF. The CDR3 region has the DNA TGTGCCAGCAGTCGAGAAACCGGGGAGCTGTTTTTT.

J is TRBJ2-7 and V is TRBV11-2; D is ambiguous. Trimming stripped 0 bases from V and 2 bases from J, with 11 bases between. CDR3 length: 15 amino acids. Germline CDR1 reads SGHAT; CDR2 reads FQNNGV. CDR3 DNA sequence: TGTGCCAGCAGCTTAGATTTCGGGTACACCTACGAGCAGTACTTC. It specifies CASSLDFGYTYEQYF.

The V call is TRBV7-9, the J call TRBJ1-2; D might be TRBD1 (5 bases). The CDR3 has 18 residues. Trimming took 1 base from V and 3 from J, leaving 21 bases between them. The germline V gene encodes CDR1 SEHNR and CDR2 FQNEAQ (reference sequence). This CDR3 is CASSLGTAGSQNYYGYTF. In DNA form, the CDR3 reads TGTGCCAGCAGCTTAGGAACGGCAGGGAGCCAGAATTACTATGGCTACACCTTC.

The genes are TRBV10-3 and TRBJ2-5; a possible D gene is TRBD2 (7 bases). Germline V gene data show CDR1 as ENHRY and CDR2 as SYGVKD. This CDR3 contains 19 residues. The V and J ends lost 3 bases and 3 bases respectively, with 26 bases between them. CDR3 coding DNA: TGTGCCATCAGTGACCAAGCGGGGAGGGCGGGGGCCCGAGAAGAGACCCAGTACTTC. It translates to CAISDQAGRAGAREETQYF.

V gene TRBV5-1 combines with J gene TRBJ2-2; 11 nucleotides align to TRBD1. Germline lookup yields CDR1 SGHRS and CDR2 YFSETQ. The CDR3 has 15 amino acids. V lost 7 bases, J lost 6 bases, and 8 bases stayed unmatched. The CDR3 protein is CASELPGQGAGELFF. CDR3 nucleotides: TGCGCCAGCGAACTACCGGGACAGGGGGCCGGGGAGCTGTTTTTT.

The chain recombines TRBV6-1 with TRBJ1-6; D gene unclear. V shed 3 bases and J shed 0 bases, with 9 bases lying between them. This CDR3 spans 16 amino acids. Germline loops: CDR1 MNHNS, CDR2 SASEGT. DNA of the CDR3: TGTGCCAGCAGTGACAGCGCCAGCTCCTATAATTCACCCCTCCACTTT. The encoded protein is CASSDSASSYNSPLHF.

The chain has TRBV20-1 and TRBJ2-7, with D uncertain. Germline-derived CDR1 and CDR2 are DFQATT and SNEGSKA (reference sequence). V lost 3 bases and J 7 bases, leaving 10 bases between the germline ends. This CDR3 is 11 amino acids long. In DNA, the CDR3 is TGCAGTGCTAGGACAAAACTGGAGCAGTACTTC. Its translation is CSARTKLEQYF.

The V call is TRBV6-6, the J call TRBJ2-5; 8 bases are a match to TRBD1. The germline gives CDR1 MNHNY, CDR2 SVGAGI (reference sequence). CDR3 size: 16 residues. V lost 5 bases and J lost 4; bases outside the gene matches: 12. The CDR3 DNA sequence: TGTGCCAGCAGTATAACACAGGGGGTAGGTGGAGAGACCCAGTACTTC. This sequence encodes CASSITQGVGGETQYF.

The chain is built from TRBV7-2 and TRBJ2-5; 7 nucleotides agree with TRBD2. V was clipped by 4 bases and J by 0 bases; unmatched bases: 2. The CDR3 sequence is 14 residues long. The germline V gene encodes CDR1 SGHTA and CDR2 FQGNSA. CDR3 loop: CASSSRGDQETQYF. The CDR3 region has the DNA TGTGCCAGCAGCTCCCGGGGGGACCAAGAGACCCAGTACTTC.

This chain uses TRBV19 with TRBJ1-5; TRBD1 matches 7 bases. Germline CDR1 LNHDA, CDR2 SQIVND (reference sequence). CDR3 size: 13 residues. V gave up 5 bases and J gave up 5 bases; unmatched junction bases: 3. The CDR3 nucleotides read TGTGCCAGTAGTCGGCAGGGGGATCAGCCCCAGCATTTT. It codes for CASSRQGDQPQHF.

This chain connects TRBV6-5 to TRBJ2-1; D is unresolved. Germline loops: CDR1 MNHEY, CDR2 SVGAGI. This CDR3 is built from 13 residues. With 10 bases removed from V and 1 base from J, the gap between germline ends came to 11 bases. The CDR3 loop is CATRPASYNEQFF. The CDR3 nucleotides are TGTGCCACTCGACCGGCTTCCTACAATGAGCAGTTCTTC.

The chain recombines TRBV9 with TRBJ1-6; maybe TRBD1 (5 bases). V lost 0 bases and J lost 7, with 11 bases in between. Germline V lookup: CDR1 SGDLS, CDR2 YYNGEE. The CDR3 loop spans 15 amino acids. CDR3 sequence: CASSVVGETNSPLHF. CDR3 coding DNA: TGTGCCAGCAGCGTAGTGGGGGAAACCAATTCACCCCTCCACTTT.

The genes are TRBV6-1 and TRBJ2-5; possible D gene TRBD1, 5 bases. This CDR3 has 14 residues. Germline V gene data show CDR1 as MNHNS and CDR2 as SASEGT. V lost 6 bases and J lost 0, with 11 bases in between. Written as DNA, the CDR3 is TGTGCCAGCAGGGAGACAGCCAACCAAGAGACCCAGTACTTC. It yields the protein CASRETANQETQYF.